This T cell receptor beta chain was observed in a study of PD-1 blockade in mismatch repair-deficient tumors. Study-level background: All were previously treated, progressing patients with some twelve mismatch repair-deficient cancer types.

Study-wide findings and caveats: After pembrolizumab, tumor-resident clones rose rapidly, then generally contracted before radiologic responses.

All patients were mismatch repair deficient, assessed by either PCR or immunohistochemistry. Three pembrolizumab responders had their TCRs sequenced. This clone was seen a few times. What it recognizes is unknown. The V and J ends lost 3 bases and 6 bases respectively, with 12 bases between them. Germline-derived CDR1 and CDR2 are MRHNA and SNTAGT. The CDR3 runs 14 residues. The assay was immunoSEQ multiplex PCR, and TCRdb's table has in-frame clones only and misses some. The sample shows about 79,000 clones, approximately 80% of them seen only once. The receptor's source is an adult with mismatch repair-deficient cancer. Sequencing was performed on peripheral blood, taken 44 weeks after starting pembrolizumab. The V call is TRBV6-4, the J call TRBJ1-5, with D maybe TRBD1 (5 bases). CDR3 sequence reads: CASSEEQGLQPQHF. The CDR3 DNA reads TGTGCCAGCAGTGAAGAGCAGGGCCTTCAGCCCCAGCATTTT.